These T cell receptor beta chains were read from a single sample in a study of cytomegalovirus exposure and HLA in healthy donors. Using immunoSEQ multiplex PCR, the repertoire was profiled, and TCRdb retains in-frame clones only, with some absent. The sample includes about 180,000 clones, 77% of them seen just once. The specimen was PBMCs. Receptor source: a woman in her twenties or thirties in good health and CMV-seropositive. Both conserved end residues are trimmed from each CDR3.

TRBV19 ASLTTGAAEAF
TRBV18 ASSPGYSGRSYEQY
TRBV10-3 AISVLAGDNEQF
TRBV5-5 ASSPLGGSYNEQF
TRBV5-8 ASSLESSSGRAGTYNEQF
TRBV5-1 ASSAMSATNEKLF
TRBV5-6 ASSLINYEQY
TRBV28 ASSLYQGSNYGYT
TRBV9 ASSGTGGSYEQY
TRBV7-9 ASGTNINEQF
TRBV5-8 ASNPDRVNTEAF
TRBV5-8 ASSRGTGGGYNEQF
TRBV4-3 ASSQLQGKYEQY
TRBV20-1 SARDQGEAF
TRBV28 ASSEPGTTFTDTQY
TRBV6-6 ASSYSPGQGVVEQF
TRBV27 ASSPLWGDEQF
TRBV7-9 ASSPNSYEQY
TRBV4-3 ASSQVAVGSGEQY
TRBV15 ATSRDYGFSDTQY
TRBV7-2 ASSLGISGYEQY
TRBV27 ASFSASYEQY
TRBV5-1 ASSVTWTGGNTGELF
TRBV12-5 ASGLASRTDTQY
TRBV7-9 ASSDSSGRADEQF
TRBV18 ASSLQGSAQPQH
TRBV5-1 ASSFDAGGPYEQY
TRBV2 ASSASRQGSAGELF
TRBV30 AWSPDRGPYEQY
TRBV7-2 ASSSLSAGAAEQY
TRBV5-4 ASSLVVGGDEQY
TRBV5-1 ASSSGQGANGANVLT
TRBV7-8 ASSQSTNEKLF
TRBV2 ASSEQGHSNQPQH
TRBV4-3 ASSQEGYSPKDTQY
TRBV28 ASSLRGLAVNEQF
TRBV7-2 ASSLAGSMF
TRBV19 ASSQPGTGASYEQY
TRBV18 ASSPGSSGGAYGYT
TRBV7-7 ASSFAQNTGELF
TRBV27 ASSREDSYNEQF